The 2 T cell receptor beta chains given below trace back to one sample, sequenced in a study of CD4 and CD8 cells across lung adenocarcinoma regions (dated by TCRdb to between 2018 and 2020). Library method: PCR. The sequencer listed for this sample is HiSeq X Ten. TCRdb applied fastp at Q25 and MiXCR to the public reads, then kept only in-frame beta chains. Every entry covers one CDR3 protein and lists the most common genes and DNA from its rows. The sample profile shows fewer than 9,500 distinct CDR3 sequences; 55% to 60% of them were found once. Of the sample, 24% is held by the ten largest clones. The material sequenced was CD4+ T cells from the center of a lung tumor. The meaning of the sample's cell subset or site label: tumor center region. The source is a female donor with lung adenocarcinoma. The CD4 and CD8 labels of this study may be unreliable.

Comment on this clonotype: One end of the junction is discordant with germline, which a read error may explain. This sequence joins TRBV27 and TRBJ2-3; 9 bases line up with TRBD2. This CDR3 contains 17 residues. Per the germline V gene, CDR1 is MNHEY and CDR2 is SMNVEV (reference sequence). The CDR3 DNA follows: TGTGCCAGCAGATCCGTAGGACTAGCGCGGGAGCAAGATACGCAGTACTTT. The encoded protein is CASRSVGLAREQDTQYF.

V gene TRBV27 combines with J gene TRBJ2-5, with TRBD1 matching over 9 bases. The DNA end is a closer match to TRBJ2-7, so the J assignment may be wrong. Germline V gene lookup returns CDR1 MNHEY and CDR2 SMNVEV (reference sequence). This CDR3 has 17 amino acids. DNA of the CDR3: TGTGCCAGCAGTTTAAGAGGTTGGGGACAGGGAATATCCGAGCAGTACTTC. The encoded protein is CASSLRGWGQGISEQYF.